This entry lists 21 T cell receptor beta chains sequenced from one sample in a study of T cell repertoires in cytomegalovirus infection (dated 2019 in TCRdb). Sequencer: Illumina HiSeq 1500. Using fastp at Q25 and MiXCR, TCRdb reprocessed the public reads and kept productive beta chains. Under each unique CDR3 protein, matching rows form one entry showing the most common genes and DNA. In all, the sample holds about 890,000 distinct CDR3 sequences, and 31% of those were seen once. The top ten clones comprise around an eighth of the sample. Read against the paper, the sample's treatment or condition label means: in vitro stimulation with specific CMV peptide epitopes to enrich CMV-specific T cells. These receptors have no identified antigens. This specimen consisted of cultured CD8+ T cells from PBMCs, obtained from culture after CMV antigen stimulation. The source of these receptors is a human donor in good health (CMV status not recorded). Some clones in this sample may be carry-over from other donors' samples.

This clonotype was seen a handful of times. The rearrangement uses TRBV6-6 and TRBJ1-2; maybe TRBD1 (5 bases). The CDR3 totals 14 residues. Germline V lookup: CDR1 MNHNY, CDR2 SVGAGI (reference sequence). The ends were cut back, 6 bases at V and 9 bases at J, with 20 bases in the middle. The CDR3 DNA follows: TGTGCCAGCAGGCCCAAAGGTCAGGGTTGGCGCTACACCTTC. Amino acid sequence: CASRPKGQGWRYTF.

The chain employs TRBV7-8 and TRBJ2-5; D is unclear. The CDR3 consists of 13 residues. Germline values: CDR1 SGHVS, CDR2 FQNEAQ. The V gene lost 7 bases and the J gene lost 5 bases, with 14 bases spanning the gap. For the CDR3, the DNA is TGTGCCAGCACCCCCCCGCCCTGGGAGACCCAGTACTTC. Amino acid sequence: CASTPPPWETQYF.

The rearrangement uses TRBV12-5 and TRBJ2-3; 8 bases line up with TRBD2. The germline V gene has CDR1 LGHNT and CDR2 FRNRAP. Unmatched junction bases numbered 7, after V lost 2 bases and J lost 6 bases. The CDR3 runs to 15 residues. The CDR3 coding sequence is TGTGCTAGTGGTTTGAGCACGGGGGGGGTGGATACGCAGTATTTT. Amino acids: CASGLSTGGVDTQYF.

J is TRBJ1-1 and V is TRBV19, with no clear D. This CDR3 has 14 amino acids. V was cut by 2 bases and J by 3 bases, with 10 bases left in between. The germline V gene encodes CDR1 LNHDA and CDR2 SQIVND (reference sequence). The chain's CDR3 is CASSIRVSYTEAFF. CDR3 sequence (DNA): TGTGCCAGTAGTATACGGGTCAGTTACACTGAAGCTTTCTTT.

This clonotype was recorded a few times. The chain carries TRBV7-9 and TRBJ2-1; D is uncertain. CDR3 length: 15 amino acids. Germline values: CDR1 SEHNR, CDR2 FQNEAQ (reference sequence). Trimming shortened V by 5 bases and J by 0 bases, and 11 bases separated the two germline ends. The CDR3 loop reads CASSKPASSYNEQFF. CDR3 nucleotides: TGTGCCAGCAGCAAACCAGCGTCCTCCTACAATGAGCAGTTCTTC.

The CDR3 here is CASSLGTLAYNEQFF. DNA for the CDR3: TGTGCCAGCAGCTTGGGAACTCTCGCCTACAATGAGCAGTTCTTC. This chain connects TRBV13 to TRBJ2-1; no clear D. CDR3 length equals 15 residues. Per germline, CDR1 PRHDT and CDR2 FYEKMQ (reference sequence). Between the trimmed V and J ends, which lost 3 bases and 2 bases, there was a span of 11 bases.

This clonotype has a handful of counts. J is TRBJ2-5 and V is TRBV12-3 or TRBV12-4, with D unclear. Trimming took 6 bases from V and 4 from J, leaving 6 bases between them. This CDR3 has 11 residues. The CDR3 reads CASRALETQYF. In nucleotides, the CDR3 is TGTGCCAGCAGAGCATTAGAGACCCAGTACTTC.

Many counts were recorded for this clonotype. CDR3 nucleotides: TGTGCCAGCAGCTTACGGGACAGGGCCGGGCAAGAGACCCAGTACTTC. This codes for CASSLRDRAGQETQYF. The chain carries TRBV7-6 and TRBJ2-5; 9 positions agree with TRBD1. In germline, CDR1 is SGHVS, CDR2 FNYEAQ. The CDR3 has 16 residues. V shed 2 bases, J shed 2 bases, and the junction held 6 bases outside the gene matches.

For this clonotype: Compared with germline, one end of the junction differs, possibly owing to a read error. V and J are TRBV7-6 and TRBJ2-5; D gene ambiguous. CDR1 is SGHVS and CDR2 is FNYEAQ in the germline V gene. This CDR3 has 14 amino acids. The CDR3 DNA follows: TGTGCTAGCAGCTCCTCCCGGTACCAAGAGACCCAGTACTTC. Protein product: CASSSSRYQETQYF.

This clonotype was seen many times. The genes are TRBV7-6 and TRBJ2-1; tentative D call: TRBD1 (6 bases). From germline, CDR1 is SGHVS and CDR2 FNYEAQ. The CDR3 sequence is 17 residues long. Trimming took off 5 bases at V and 7 bases at J, with 24 bases between the two ends. CDR3 in amino acids: CASSVIQGYWDINEQFF. CDR3 nucleotides: TGTGCCAGCAGCGTAATACAGGGTTATTGGGACATAAATGAGCAGTTCTTC.

The rearrangement links TRBV12-5 to TRBJ1-4, with 9 bases matching TRBD1. The J segment lost 7 bases and the V segment lost 4 bases, leaving 4 bases of the junction unmatched. Germline-derived CDR1 and CDR2 are LGHNT and FRNRAP. CDR3 size: 14 residues. DNA of the CDR3: TGTGCTAGTGGTTCCACAGGGGGCGGTGAAAAACTGTTTTTT. Protein product: CASGSTGGGEKLFF.

The chain couples TRBV10-3 to TRBJ1-1; TRBD1 is a possible D gene (5 bases). The germline gives CDR1 ENHRY, CDR2 SYGVKD. The V end lost 7 bases, the J end lost 4 bases, and 13 bases lay between the germline ends. The length of the CDR3 is 13 residues. The CDR3 region has the DNA TGTGCCATCACCGAGGGGAGCGGCACTGAAGCTTTCTTT. It yields the protein CAITEGSGTEAFF.

This clonotype was picked up a small number of times. This sequence joins TRBV4-1 and TRBJ2-5, with D unresolved. This CDR3 has 16 residues. In germline, CDR1 is MGHRA, CDR2 YSYEKL. The ends were cut back, 0 bases at V and 7 bases at J, with 18 bases in the middle. This CDR3 is CASSQEDGFRERTQYF. CDR3 DNA sequence: TGCGCCAGCAGCCAAGAGGATGGTTTTCGTGAGAGGACCCAGTACTTC.

V and J are TRBV19 and TRBJ1-2, with D uncertain. Trimming removed 3 bases at V and 4 bases at J, with 9 bases between. The CDR3 totals 13 residues. Germline CDR1 and CDR2: LNHDA and SQIVND (reference sequence). The CDR3 nucleotides are TGTGCCAGTAGTATGTTAACGGTCTATGGCTACACCTTC. Translated: CASSMLTVYGYTF.

The rearrangement links TRBV10-3 to TRBJ2-1; no clear D. The CDR3 is 15 amino acids. Germline CDR1 reads ENHRY; CDR2 reads SYGVKD. Deletions cut 2 bases from V and 0 bases from J, with 8 bases between. Here the CDR3 DNA reads TGTGCCATCAGTGAGGTGGGCCGCTCCTACAATGAGCAGTTCTTC. It yields the protein CAISEVGRSYNEQFF.

The chain links TRBV12-5 to TRBJ2-1; D ambiguous. This CDR3 spans 13 amino acids. With 5 bases removed from V and 4 bases from J, the gap between germline ends came to 9 bases. Germline CDR1 is LGHNT and CDR2 is FRNRAP. The CDR3 coding sequence is TGTGCTAGTGGTCTCACATCGTACAATGAGCAGTTCTTC. Translation: CASGLTSYNEQFF.

This rearrangement joins TRBV9 to TRBJ2-1; D possibly corresponds to TRBD2 (5 bases). The CDR3 sequence is 14 residues long. The V gene's germline CDR1 is SGDLS and CDR2 YYNGEE. V was cut by 4 bases and J by 6 bases, with 14 bases left in between. The CDR3 region has the DNA TGTGCCAGCAGCCGCGAGGGTCTCGGCAATGAGCAGTTCTTC. Its protein is CASSREGLGNEQFF. The full variable domain, in which reference TRBV9 and TRBJ2-1 provide the parts outside the CDR3, is DSGVTQTPKHLITATGQRVTLRCSPRSGDLSVYWYQQSLDQGLQFLIQYYNGEERAKGNILERFSAQQFPDLHSELNLSSLELGDSALYFCASSREGLGNEQFFGPGTRLTVL.

In the case of this clonotype: It may be a read error: a sequence one base away is much more abundant. The chain couples TRBV7-2 to TRBJ1-4, with D maybe TRBD1 (6 bases). The V and J ends lost 4 bases and 8 bases respectively, with 14 bases between them. CDR1 is SGHTA, CDR2 FQGNSA, per germline. CDR3 length: 14 amino acids. The CDR3 protein is CASSSDVRGEKLFF. The CDR3 DNA reads as TGTGCCAGCAGCTCAGATGTCAGGGGCGAAAAACTGTTTTTT.

The chain couples TRBV12-3 or TRBV12-4 to TRBJ2-3; no clear D gene. V dropped 4 bases and J dropped 4 bases, with 9 bases sitting between them. The CDR3 is 13 residues long. This chain's CDR3 is CASSYKGPDTQYF. The CDR3 nucleotides read TGTGCCAGCAGTTATAAGGGCCCAGATACGCAGTATTTT.

Concerning this clonotype itself: At one end the junction does not follow the germline gene, possibly because of a read error. This chain uses TRBV7-6 with TRBJ1-1; 9 bases align to TRBD1. The V gene's germline CDR1 is SGHVS and CDR2 FNYEAQ. There are 12 residues in the CDR3. The CDR3 coding sequence is TGTGCCAACAGCCTGGGACAGGGTGAAGCTTTCTTT. Translating gives CANSLGQGEAFF.

The CDR3 reads CASSWGTRGEQFF. The DNA for the CDR3 is TGTGCCAGTAGTTGGGGGACTCGGGGTGAGCAGTTCTTC. The chain has TRBV19 and TRBJ2-1, with D perhaps matching TRBD2 (6 bases). V lost 5 bases and J 9 bases, leaving 14 bases between the germline ends. Germline loops: CDR1 LNHDA, CDR2 SQIVND (reference sequence). The CDR3 sequence is 13 residues long.